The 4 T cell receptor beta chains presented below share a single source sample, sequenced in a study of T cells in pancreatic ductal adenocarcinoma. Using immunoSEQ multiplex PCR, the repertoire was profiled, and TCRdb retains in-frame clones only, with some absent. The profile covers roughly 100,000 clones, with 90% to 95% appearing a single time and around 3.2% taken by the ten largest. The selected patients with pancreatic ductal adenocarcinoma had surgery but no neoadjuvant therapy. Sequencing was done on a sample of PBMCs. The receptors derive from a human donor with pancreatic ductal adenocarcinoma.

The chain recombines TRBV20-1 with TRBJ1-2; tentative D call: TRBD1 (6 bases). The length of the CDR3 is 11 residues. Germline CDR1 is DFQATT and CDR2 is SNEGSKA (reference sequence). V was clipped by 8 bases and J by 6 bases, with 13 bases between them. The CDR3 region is CSPDRVDGYTF. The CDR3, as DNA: TGCAGTCCGGACAGAGTGGATGGCTACACCTTC.

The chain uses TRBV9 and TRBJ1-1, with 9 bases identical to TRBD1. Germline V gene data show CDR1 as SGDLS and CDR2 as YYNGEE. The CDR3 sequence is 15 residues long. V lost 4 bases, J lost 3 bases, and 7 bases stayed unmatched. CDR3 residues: CASSLRQGEDTEAFF. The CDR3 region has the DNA TGTGCCAGCAGCTTAAGACAGGGGGAGGACACTGAAGCTTTCTTT.

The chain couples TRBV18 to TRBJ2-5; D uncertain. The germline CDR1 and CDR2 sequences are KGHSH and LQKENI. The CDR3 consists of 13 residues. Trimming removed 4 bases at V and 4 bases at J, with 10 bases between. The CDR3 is CASSLRVLETQYF. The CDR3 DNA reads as TGTGCCAGCTCACTACGGGTGCTAGAGACCCAGTACTTC.

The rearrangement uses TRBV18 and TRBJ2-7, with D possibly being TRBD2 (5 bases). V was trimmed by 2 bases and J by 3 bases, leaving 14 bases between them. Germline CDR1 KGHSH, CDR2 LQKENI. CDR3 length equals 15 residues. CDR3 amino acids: CASSPGGGQVYEQYF. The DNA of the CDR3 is TGTGCCAGCTCACCAGGAGGTGGTCAAGTCTACGAGCAGTACTTC.